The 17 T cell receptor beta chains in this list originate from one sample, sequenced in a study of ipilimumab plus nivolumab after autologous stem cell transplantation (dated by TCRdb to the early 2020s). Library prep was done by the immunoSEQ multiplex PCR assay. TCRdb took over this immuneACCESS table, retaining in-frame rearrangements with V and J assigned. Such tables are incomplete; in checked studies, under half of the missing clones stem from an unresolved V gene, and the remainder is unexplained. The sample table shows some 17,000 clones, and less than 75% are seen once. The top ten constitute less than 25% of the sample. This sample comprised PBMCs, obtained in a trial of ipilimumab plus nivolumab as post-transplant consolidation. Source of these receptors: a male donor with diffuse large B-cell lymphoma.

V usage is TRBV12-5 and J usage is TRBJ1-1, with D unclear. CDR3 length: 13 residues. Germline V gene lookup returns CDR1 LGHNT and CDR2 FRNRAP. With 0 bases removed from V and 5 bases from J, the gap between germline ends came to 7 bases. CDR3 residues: CASGLVTGTEAFF. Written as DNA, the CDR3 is TGTGCTAGTGGTTTGGTAACGGGGACTGAAGCTTTCTTT.

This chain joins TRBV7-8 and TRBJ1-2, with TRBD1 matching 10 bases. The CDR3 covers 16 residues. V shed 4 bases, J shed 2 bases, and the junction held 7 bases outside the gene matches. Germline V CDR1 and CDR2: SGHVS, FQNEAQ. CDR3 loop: CASSSKGQGLNYGYTF. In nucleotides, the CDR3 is TGTGCCAGCAGCTCTAAGGGACAGGGGTTAAACTATGGCTACACCTTC. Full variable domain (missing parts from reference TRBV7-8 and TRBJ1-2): GAGVSQSPRYKVAKRGQDVALRCDPISGHVSLFWYQQALGQGPEFLTYFQNEAQLDKSGLPSDRFFAERPEGSVSTLKIQRTQQEDSAVYLCASSSKGQGLNYGYTFGSGTRLTVV.

The CDR3 bases are TGTGCCAGCAGCCCAGAAGCCGGAAGGCGGTACGAGCAGTACTTC. Amino acid sequence: CASSPEAGRRYEQYF. The chain recombines TRBV7-8 with TRBJ2-7; D not resolved. The length of the CDR3 is 15 residues. V shed 5 bases and J shed 4 bases, with 18 bases lying between them. In germline, CDR1 is SGHVS, CDR2 FQNEAQ.

The CDR3 coding sequence is TGCGCCAGCAGCCAAGACCAGGGGGCGAGGACCGGGGAGCTGTTTTTT. Protein product: CASSQDQGARTGELFF. The genes are TRBV4-1 and TRBJ2-2, with 8 nucleotides matching TRBD1. The germline V gene has CDR1 MGHRA and CDR2 YSYEKL. Trimming removed 0 bases from V and 5 bases from J; junction bases left unmatched: 5. CDR3 length equals 16 residues.

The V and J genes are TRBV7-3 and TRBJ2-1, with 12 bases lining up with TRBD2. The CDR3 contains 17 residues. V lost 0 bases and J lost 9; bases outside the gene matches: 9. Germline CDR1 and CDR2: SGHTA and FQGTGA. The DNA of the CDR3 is TGTGCCAGCAGCTTAACGCCGACTAGCGGGGGTCTCGGTGAGCAGTTCTTC. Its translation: CASSLTPTSGGLGEQFF.

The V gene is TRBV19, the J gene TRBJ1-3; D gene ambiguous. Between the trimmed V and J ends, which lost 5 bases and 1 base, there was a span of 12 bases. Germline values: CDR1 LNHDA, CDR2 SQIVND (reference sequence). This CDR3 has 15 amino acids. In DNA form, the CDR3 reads TGTGCCAGTAGTCAAGCGGGGTCTTCTGGAAACACCATATATTTT. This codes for CASSQAGSSGNTIYF.

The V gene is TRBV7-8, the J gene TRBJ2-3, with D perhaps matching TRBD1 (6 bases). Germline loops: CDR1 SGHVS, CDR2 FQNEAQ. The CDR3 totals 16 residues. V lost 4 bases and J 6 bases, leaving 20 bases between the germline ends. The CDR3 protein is CASSSISRGWGDTQYF. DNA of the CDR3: TGTGCCAGCAGCTCGATAAGCAGGGGATGGGGGGATACGCAGTATTTT.

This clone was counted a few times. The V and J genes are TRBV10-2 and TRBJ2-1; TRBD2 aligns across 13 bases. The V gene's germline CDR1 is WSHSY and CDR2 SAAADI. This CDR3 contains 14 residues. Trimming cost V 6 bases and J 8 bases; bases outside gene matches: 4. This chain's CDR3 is CASRGLAGRDEQFF. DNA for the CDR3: TGCGCCAGCAGGGGACTAGCGGGGAGGGATGAGCAGTTCTTC.

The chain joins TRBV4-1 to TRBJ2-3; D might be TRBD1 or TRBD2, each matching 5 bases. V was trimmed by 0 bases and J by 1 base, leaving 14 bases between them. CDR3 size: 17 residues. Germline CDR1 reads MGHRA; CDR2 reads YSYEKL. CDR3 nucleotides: TGCGCCAGCAGCCAAGAAGGGCAGGTGGGGGGCACAGATACGCAGTATTTT. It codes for CASSQEGQVGGTDTQYF.

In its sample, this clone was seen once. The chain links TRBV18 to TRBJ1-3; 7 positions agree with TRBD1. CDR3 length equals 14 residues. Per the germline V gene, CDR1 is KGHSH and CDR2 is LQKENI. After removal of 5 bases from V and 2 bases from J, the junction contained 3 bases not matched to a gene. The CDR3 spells CASSFDRAGNTIYF. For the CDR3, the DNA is TGTGCCAGCTCATTCGACAGGGCTGGAAACACCATATATTTT.

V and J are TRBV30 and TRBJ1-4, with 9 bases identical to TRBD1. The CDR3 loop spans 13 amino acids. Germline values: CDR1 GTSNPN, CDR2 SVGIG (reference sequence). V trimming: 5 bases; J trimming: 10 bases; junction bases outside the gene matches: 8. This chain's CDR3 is CAWSPGTGIKLFF. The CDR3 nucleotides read TGTGCCTGGTCCCCCGGGACAGGGATAAAACTGTTTTTT.

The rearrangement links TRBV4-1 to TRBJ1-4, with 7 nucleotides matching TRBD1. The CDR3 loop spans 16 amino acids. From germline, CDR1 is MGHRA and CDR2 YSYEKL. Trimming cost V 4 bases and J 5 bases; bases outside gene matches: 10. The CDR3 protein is CASSLEGTVFNEKLFF. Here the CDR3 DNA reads TGCGCCAGCAGCCTCGAAGGGACAGTTTTCAATGAAAAACTGTTTTTT.

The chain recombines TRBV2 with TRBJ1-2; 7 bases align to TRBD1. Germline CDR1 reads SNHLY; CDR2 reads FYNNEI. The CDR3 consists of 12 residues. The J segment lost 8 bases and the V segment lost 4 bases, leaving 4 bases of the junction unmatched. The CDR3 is CASSVTGAGYTF. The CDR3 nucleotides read TGTGCCAGCAGTGTCACAGGGGCCGGCTACACCTTC.

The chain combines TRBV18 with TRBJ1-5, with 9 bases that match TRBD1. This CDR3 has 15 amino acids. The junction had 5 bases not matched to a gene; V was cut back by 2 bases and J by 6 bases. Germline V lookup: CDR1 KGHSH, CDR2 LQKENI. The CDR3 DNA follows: TGTGCCAGCTCACCAGGACAGGGGCAAGGTCAGCCCCAGCATTTT. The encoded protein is CASSPGQGQGQPQHF.

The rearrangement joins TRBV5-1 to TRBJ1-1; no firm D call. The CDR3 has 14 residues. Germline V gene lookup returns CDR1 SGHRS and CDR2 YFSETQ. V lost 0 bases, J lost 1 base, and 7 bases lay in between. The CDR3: CASSLAAGNTEAFF. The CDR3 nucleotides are TGCGCCAGCAGCTTGGCCGCAGGGAACACTGAAGCTTTCTTT.

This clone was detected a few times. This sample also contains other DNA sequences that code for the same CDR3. CDR3: CSARDGSEQFF. CDR3 coding DNA: TGCAGTGCTAGAGATGGGAGTGAGCAGTTCTTC. The genes are TRBV20-1 and TRBJ2-1; possibly TRBD2 for D (5 bases). Germline loops: CDR1 DFQATT, CDR2 SNEGSKA (reference sequence). Trimming removed 0 bases at V and 9 bases at J, with 6 bases between. The CDR3 sequence is 11 residues long.

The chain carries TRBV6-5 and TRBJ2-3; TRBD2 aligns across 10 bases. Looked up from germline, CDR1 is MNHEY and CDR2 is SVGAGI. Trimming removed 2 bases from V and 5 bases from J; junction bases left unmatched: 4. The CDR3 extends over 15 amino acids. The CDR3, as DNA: TGTGCCAGCAGTTACCGAGCGGGGGGGCAAGATACGCAGTATTTT. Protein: CASSYRAGGQDTQYF.